This T cell receptor (beta chain) was identified in a study of control samples from healthy donors and cancer patients. Clones were read by immunoSEQ multiplex PCR, and TCRdb kept only the in-frame ones, dropping some. Here the sample spans around 200,000 clones, roughly 89% being singletons. CDR3 length: 12 residues. CDR1 and CDR2 (germline): SNHLY, FYNNEI. V was cut by 6 bases and J by 5 bases, with 11 bases left in between. This clone occurred once. Sample: blood. This chain joins TRBV2 and TRBJ2-7; a weak D match, TRBD2 (6 bases). This TCR was recovered from a woman under 40 in good health. CDR3 DNA sequence: TGTGCCAGCAGCCGGGACTGGGACGAGCAGTACTTC. Translating gives CASSRDWDEQYF.